A single sample is the source of the 3 T cell receptor beta chains below, sequenced in a study of CD8 T cells in ankylosing spondylitis. Study findings and constraints: Typical of ankylosing spondylitis blood, it appeared, was a TCR beta motif of eight highly homologous variants.

Their antigens remain unidentified. Using its own MiXCR run on the 5' RACE reads, TCRdb lists one record per CDR3 protein. The repertoire holds 800,000 to 900,000 distinct CDR3 sequences, with about an eighth as singletons. Sequenced: blood, either unsorted or a sorted T cell fraction (not recorded which). These receptors were taken from a male donor with ankylosing spondylitis.

This chain links TRBV10-3 with TRBJ2-5; D call uncertain. CDR1 is ENHRY and CDR2 is SYGVKD in the germline V gene. This CDR3 region has 13 residues. With 6 bases removed from V and 7 bases from J, the gap between germline ends came to 15 bases. This CDR3 is CAISLPGVGTQYF. The CDR3 DNA is TGTGCCATCAGCCTCCCGGGTGTTGGGACCCAGTACTTC.

This chain links TRBV7-2 with TRBJ2-1; TRBD2 might be the D (5 bases). V was cut by 5 bases and J by 4 bases, with 12 bases left in between. Germline CDR1 SGHTA, CDR2 FQGNSA. The CDR3 consists of 14 residues. The chain's CDR3 is CASSEGLIYNEQFF. As DNA, the CDR3 is TGTGCCAGCAGCGAAGGACTGATTTACAATGAGCAGTTCTTC.

This clonotype was recorded a few times. The chain combines TRBV20-1 with TRBJ2-5, with D possibly matching TRBD2 (5 bases). Trimming took off 3 bases at V and 4 bases at J, with 18 bases between the two ends. The V gene's germline CDR1 is DFQATT and CDR2 SNEGSKA (reference sequence). The CDR3 covers 15 residues. CDR3 coding DNA: TGCAGTGCTAGGACCTCCTGGATAGGGAGAGAGACCCAGTACTTC. Its protein is CSARTSWIGRETQYF.